This T cell receptor (beta chain) was sequenced during a study of technical replicates of blood from a few donors. Method: immunoSEQ multiplex PCR; TCRdb's copy keeps in-frame clones and lacks some. The sample carries about 89,000 clones, roughly 94% recorded once. V lost 6 bases and J lost 5, with 26 bases in between. There are 18 residues in the CDR3. Germline-derived CDR1 and CDR2 are MDHEN and SYDVKM. This chain joins TRBV28 and TRBJ1-5, with D perhaps TRBD1 (6 bases). The source is a human donor in good health. Material: T cells isolated from PBMCs. The CDR3 DNA reads as TGTGCCAGCAGCCTCCGGCTGCCCGGGACACCTAGATATCAGCCCCAGCATTTT. Translating it yields CASSLRLPGTPRYQPQHF.